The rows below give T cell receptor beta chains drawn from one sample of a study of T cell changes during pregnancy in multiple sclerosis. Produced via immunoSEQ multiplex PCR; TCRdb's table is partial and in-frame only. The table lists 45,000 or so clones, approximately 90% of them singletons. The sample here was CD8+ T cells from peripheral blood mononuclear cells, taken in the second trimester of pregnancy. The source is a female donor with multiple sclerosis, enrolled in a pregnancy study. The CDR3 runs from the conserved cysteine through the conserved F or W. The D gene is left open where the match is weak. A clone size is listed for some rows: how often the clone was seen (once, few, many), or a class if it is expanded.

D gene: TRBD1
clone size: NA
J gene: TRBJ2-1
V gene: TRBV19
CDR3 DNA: TGTGCCACCCATAATCGTCAGGGGGTTCACAATGAGCAGTTCTTC
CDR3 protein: CATHNRQGVHNEQFF

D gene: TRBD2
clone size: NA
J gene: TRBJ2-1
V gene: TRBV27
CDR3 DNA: TGTGCCAGCAGTTCGGGGGGGCAGGGGAGGTACAATGAGCAGTTCTTC
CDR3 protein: CASSSGGQGRYNEQFF

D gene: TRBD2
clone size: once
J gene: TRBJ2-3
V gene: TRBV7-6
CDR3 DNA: TGTGCCAGCAGCTTAGCCCCGGGCGGGGGGGCCCCCACAGATACGCAGTATTTT
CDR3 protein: CASSLAPGGGAPTDTQYF

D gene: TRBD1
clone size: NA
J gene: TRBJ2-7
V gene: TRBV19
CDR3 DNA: TGTGCCAGTAGCCGGACAGGGCAAGTTCTTAGCTCCTACGAGCAGTACTTC
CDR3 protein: CASSRTGQVLSSYEQYF

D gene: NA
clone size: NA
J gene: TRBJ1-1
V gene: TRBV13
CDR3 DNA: TGTGCCAGCAGCCCCGGACTTCCACACACTGAAGCTTTCTTT
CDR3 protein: CASSPGLPHTEAFF

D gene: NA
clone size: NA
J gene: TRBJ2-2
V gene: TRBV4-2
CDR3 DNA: TGTGCCAGCAGCCAAGAATACAGGGTGGCTCCCGGGGAGCTGTTTTTT
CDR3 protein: CASSQEYRVAPGELFF

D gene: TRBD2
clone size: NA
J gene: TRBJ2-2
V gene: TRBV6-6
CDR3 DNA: TGTGCCAGCACCCAACTAGCGGGGGACACCGGGGAGCTGTTTTTT
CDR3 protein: CASTQLAGDTGELFF

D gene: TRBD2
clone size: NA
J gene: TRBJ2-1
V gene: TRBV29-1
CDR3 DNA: TGCAGCGTCGGTAGCGGGGGCTACAATGAGCAGTTCTTC
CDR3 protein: CSVGSGGYNEQFF

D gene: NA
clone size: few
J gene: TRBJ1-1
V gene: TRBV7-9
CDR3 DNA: TGTGCCAGCAGCTCGACAGGATTGAACACTGAAGCTTTCTTT
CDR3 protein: CASSSTGLNTEAFF

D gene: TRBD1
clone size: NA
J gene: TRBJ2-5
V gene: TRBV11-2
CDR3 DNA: TGTGCCAGCAGCTTAACCGGGACAGGCCCTCAAGAGACCCAGTACTTC
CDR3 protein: CASSLTGTGPQETQYF

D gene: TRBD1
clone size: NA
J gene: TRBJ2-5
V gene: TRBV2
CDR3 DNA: TGTGCCATCAAGAGTTTAAACAGGGGGCAAGAGACCCAGTACTTC
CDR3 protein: CAIKSLNRGQETQYF

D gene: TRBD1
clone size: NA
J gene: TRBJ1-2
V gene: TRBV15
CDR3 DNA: TGTGCCACCAGCCGGGGACAGATGGGGTATGGCTACACCTTC
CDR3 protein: CATSRGQMGYGYTF

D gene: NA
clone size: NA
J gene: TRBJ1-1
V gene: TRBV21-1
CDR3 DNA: TGTGCCAGCAGCAAAGAGACCTCAGGGGAGTATAGCACTGAAGCTTTCTTT
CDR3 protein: CASSKETSGEYSTEAFF

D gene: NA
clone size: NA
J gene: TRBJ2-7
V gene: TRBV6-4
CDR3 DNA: TGTGCCAGCAGCGACCGACAGGGAGGTTTGGACGAGCAGTACTTC
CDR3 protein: CASSDRQGGLDEQYF

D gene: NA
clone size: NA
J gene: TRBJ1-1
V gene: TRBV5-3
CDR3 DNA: TGTGCCAGAAGCTGCACAGGGATGAACACTGAAGCTTTCTTT
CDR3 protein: CARSCTGMNTEAFF

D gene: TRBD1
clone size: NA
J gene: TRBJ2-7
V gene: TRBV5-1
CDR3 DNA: TGCGCCAGCAGCTTGGGACAGGGCCCGTACGAGCAGTACTTC
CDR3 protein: CASSLGQGPYEQYF

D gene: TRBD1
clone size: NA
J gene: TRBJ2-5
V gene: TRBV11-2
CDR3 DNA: TGTGCCAGCAGCCTCCGGGACAGCGCTCCACAAGAGACCCAGTACTTC
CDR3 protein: CASSLRDSAPQETQYF

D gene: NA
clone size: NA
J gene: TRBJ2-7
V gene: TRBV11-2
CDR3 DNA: TGTGCCAGCAGCGCGGGATTCGAGCAGTACTTC
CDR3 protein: CASSAGFEQYF

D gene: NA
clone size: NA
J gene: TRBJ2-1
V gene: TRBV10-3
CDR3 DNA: TGTGCCATCAGCGAAATTTTGGGGACTGACTCCTACAATGAGCAGTTCTTC
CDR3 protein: CAISEILGTDSYNEQFF

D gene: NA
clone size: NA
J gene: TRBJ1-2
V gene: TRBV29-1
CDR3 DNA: TGCAGCGTCCAGGGAGGGGTTACCTATGGCTACACCTTC
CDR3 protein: CSVQGGVTYGYTF

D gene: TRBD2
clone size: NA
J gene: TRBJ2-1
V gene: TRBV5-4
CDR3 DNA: TGTGCCAGCAGCTTCCTAGCGGGGGGGCCCAATGAGCAGTTCTTC
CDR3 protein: CASSFLAGGPNEQFF

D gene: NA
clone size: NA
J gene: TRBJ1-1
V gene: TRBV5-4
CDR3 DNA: TGTGCCAGCAGCTTGGGGAGGGCAGGGTTGGCTGAAGCTTTCTTT
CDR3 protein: CASSLGRAGLAEAFF

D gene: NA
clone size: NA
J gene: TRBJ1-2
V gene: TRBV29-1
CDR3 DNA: TGCAGCGTGAGGATGTCCCGTGGCTACACCTTC
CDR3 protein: CSVRMSRGYTF

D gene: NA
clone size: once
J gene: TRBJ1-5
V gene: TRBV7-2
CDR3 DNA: TGTGCCAGCAGCTTAGTCGCACAGGGACGTCAGCCCCAGCATTTT
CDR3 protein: CASSLVAQGRQPQHF

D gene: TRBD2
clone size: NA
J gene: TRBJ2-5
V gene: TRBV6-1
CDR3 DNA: TGTGCCAGCAGTGAATTAGCGGGGGGGCCAGAGACCCAGTACTTC
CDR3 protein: CASSELAGGPETQYF

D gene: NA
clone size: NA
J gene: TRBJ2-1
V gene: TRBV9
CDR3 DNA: TGTGCCAGCAGCGTAGTAGCGGCCACCTACAATGAGCAGTTCTTC
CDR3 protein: CASSVVAATYNEQFF

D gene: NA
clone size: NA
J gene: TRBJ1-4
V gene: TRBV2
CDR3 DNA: TGTGGCTCGTCCGGGGGGCACCCCAATGAAAAACTGTTTTTT
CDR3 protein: CGSSGGHPNEKLFF

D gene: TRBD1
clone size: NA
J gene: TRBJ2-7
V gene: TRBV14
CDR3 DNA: TGTGCCAGCAGCCAAACAGGGGGGAGCGAGCAGTACTTC
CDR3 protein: CASSQTGGSEQYF

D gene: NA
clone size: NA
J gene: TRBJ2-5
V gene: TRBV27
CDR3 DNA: TGTGCCAGCAGTCGACTCGGGGGGCCACTTCTTGAAGAGACCCAGTACTTC
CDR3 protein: CASSRLGGPLLEETQYF

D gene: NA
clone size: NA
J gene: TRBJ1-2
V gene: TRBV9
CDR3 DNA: TGTGCCAGCAGCGTTACAGGCTCTACTAACTATGGCTACACCTTC
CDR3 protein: CASSVTGSTNYGYTF

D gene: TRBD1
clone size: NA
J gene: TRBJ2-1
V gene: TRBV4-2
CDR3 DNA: TGTGCCAGCAGCCAAACTACAGGGGGCGAACCTTACAATGAGCAGTTCTTC
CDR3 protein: CASSQTTGGEPYNEQFF

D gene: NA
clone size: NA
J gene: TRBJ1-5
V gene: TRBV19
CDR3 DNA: TGTGCCAGTAGTATATCCGGACAAGTCAATCAGCCCCAGCATTTT
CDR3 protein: CASSISGQVNQPQHF

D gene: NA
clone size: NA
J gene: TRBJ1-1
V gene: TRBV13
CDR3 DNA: TGTGCCAGCAGCTTTGGCCAGAACACTGAAGCTTTCTTT
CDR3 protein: CASSFGQNTEAFF

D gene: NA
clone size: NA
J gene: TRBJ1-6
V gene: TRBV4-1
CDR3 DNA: TGCGCCAGCAGCCAAGCGACCGGAGCAGGGGACTCACCCCTCCACTTT
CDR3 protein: CASSQATGAGDSPLHF

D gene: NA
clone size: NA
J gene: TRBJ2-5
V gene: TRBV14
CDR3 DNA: TGTGCCAGCAGCCAAGGGGGCCAGACAGAGACCCAGTACTTC
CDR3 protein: CASSQGGQTETQYF

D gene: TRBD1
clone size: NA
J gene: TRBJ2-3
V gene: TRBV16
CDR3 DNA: TGTGCCAGCAGCCAAAAGGACAGGGGACGGACAGATACGCAGTATTTT
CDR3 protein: CASSQKDRGRTDTQYF

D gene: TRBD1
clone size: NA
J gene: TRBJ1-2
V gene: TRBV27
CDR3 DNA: TGTGCCAGCAAGCCGCAGGGGGCGCGCTATGGCTACACCTTC
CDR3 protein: CASKPQGARYGYTF

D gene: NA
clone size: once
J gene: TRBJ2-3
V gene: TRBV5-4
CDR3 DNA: TGTGCCTTAACCTATCAGGGGTTCCTTGATACGCAGTATTTT
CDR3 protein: CALTYQGFLDTQYF

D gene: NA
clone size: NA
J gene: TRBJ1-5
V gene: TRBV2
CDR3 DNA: TGTGCCAGCAGGGGGGCTGGTGGCAATCAGCCCCAGCATTTT
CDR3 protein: CASRGAGGNQPQHF

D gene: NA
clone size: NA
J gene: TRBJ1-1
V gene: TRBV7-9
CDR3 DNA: TGTGCCAGCATCCCTGCCGGAGGCACTGAAGCTTTCTTT
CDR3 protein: CASIPAGGTEAFF

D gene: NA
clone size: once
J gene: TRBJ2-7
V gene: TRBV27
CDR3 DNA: TGTGCCAGCAGTGTGAGGTGGGACACCTCCTACGAGCAGTACTTC
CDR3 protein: CASSVRWDTSYEQYF

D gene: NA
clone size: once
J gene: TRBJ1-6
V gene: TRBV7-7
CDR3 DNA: TGTGCCAGCAGCTTAGATTATCGGTCACCCCTCCACTTT
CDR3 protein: CASSLDYRSPLHF

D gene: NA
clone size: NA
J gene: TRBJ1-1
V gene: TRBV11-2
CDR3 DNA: TGTGCCAGCGAGGGACAGAACACTGAAGCTTTCTTT
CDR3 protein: CASEGQNTEAFF

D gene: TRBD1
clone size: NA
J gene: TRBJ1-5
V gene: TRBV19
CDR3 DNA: TGTGCCAGTACCCTCCGACAGGGGAACGGCTATCATCAGCCCCAGCATTTT
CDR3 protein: CASTLRQGNGYHQPQHF

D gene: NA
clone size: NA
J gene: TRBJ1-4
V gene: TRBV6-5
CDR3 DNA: TGTGCCAGCAGTCCAGCCCTAGAGGAAAAACTGTTTTTT
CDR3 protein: CASSPALEEKLFF

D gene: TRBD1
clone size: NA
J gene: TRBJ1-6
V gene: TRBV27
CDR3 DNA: TGTGCCAGCAGTTCGGACAGGGCTTCACCCCTCCACTTT
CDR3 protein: CASSSDRASPLHF